The 5 T cell receptor beta chains given below trace back to one sample, sequenced in a study of T cells in Graves' hyperthyroidism and ophthalmopathy (dated by TCRdb to the late 2010s). Library prep was done by multiplex PCR. The data were produced on an Illumina HiSeq 2000. TCR beta CDR3 regions were amplified from RNA transcripts. A first-round RT-PCR of the TCR CDR3 used the HTBI primer set with the Qiagen OneStep RT-PCR kit. Starting from the raw public reads, TCRdb applied fastp trimming at Q25, assembled clones with MiXCR and retained in-frame beta chains. Each CDR3 protein appears once, grouped with its most common genes and DNA. A total of roughly 350,000 distinct CDR3 sequences appear in this sample, 14% of them only once. The ten largest clones capture under 30% of the sample. The sequencing sample was made of blood. The receptors were gathered from a woman between 25 and 40 years old with Graves' hyperthyroidism.

The V and J genes are TRBV28 and TRBJ2-2; 8 bases line up with TRBD1. In germline, CDR1 is MDHEN, CDR2 SYDVKM. CDR3 length: 17 amino acids. The junction had 14 bases not matched to a gene; V was cut back by 7 bases and J by 4 bases. The CDR3 DNA follows: TGTGCCAGCAACCTATTCAGGGGGCCCCCCCCCACCGGGGAGCTGTTTTTT. Translating it yields CASNLFRGPPPTGELFF.

The table lists this clonotype with many counts. V usage is TRBV2 and J usage is TRBJ2-1, with 7 bases that match TRBD1. CDR1 is SNHLY, CDR2 FYNNEI, per germline. The CDR3 runs 15 residues. J was trimmed by 3 bases and V by 2 bases; bases with no gene match: 4. CDR3: CASSEQGVIYNEQFF. As DNA, the CDR3 is TGTGCCAGCAGTGAACAGGGGGTGATCTACAATGAGCAGTTCTTC.

The rearrangement links TRBV28 to TRBJ2-1; 9 nucleotides line up with TRBD2. Losses at the gene ends were 7 bases for V and 4 bases for J; bases not matched to a gene: 11. The CDR3 length is 16 residues. CDR1 and CDR2 from the germline V gene are MDHEN and SYDVKM. The CDR3 DNA is TGTGCCAGCAAAAGAGCGGCTAGCGGGAATTACAATGAGCAGTTCTTC. Residues: CASKRAASGNYNEQFF.

V usage is TRBV30 and J usage is TRBJ2-3, with 7 bases lining up with TRBD2. The CDR3 is made up of 14 amino acids. Germline V lookup: CDR1 GTSNPN, CDR2 SVGIG (reference sequence). Trimming took 4 bases from V and 0 from J; bases not matched to a gene: 4. The CDR3 loop is CAWKSGTSTDTQYF. CDR3 sequence (DNA): TGTGCCTGGAAAAGCGGGACTAGCACAGATACGCAGTATTTT.

The CDR3 nucleotides read TGTGCCAGTAGTATCTATGCCGAAGTGGGCTGGAATGAGCAGTTCTTC. Amino acid sequence: CASSIYAEVGWNEQFF. This chain links TRBV19 with TRBJ2-1; D call uncertain. This CDR3 has 16 residues. V shed 3 bases and J shed 7 bases, with 19 bases lying between them. CDR1 and CDR2 from the germline V gene are LNHDA and SQIVND (reference sequence).